A single sample is the source of the 31 T cell receptor beta chains below, sequenced in a study of T cell responses to AZD1222 COVID-19 vaccine (TCRdb year 2021). The time point tag for this specimen amounts to: baseline before first vaccination. Library generation was performed with the immunoSEQ multiplex PCR assay. The immuneACCESS repertoire file appears here via TCRdb, limited to in-frame rearrangements. These files lack a portion of the clones; in checked studies, under half of the deficit traces to unresolved V genes, and the cause of the others is not known. In this sample the table shows roughly 120,000 clones, less than 90% of which occur a single time. Roughly a tenth of the sample is in the top ten clones. Sample: peripheral blood, taken on day 0 of AZD1222 vaccination. Every receptor here comes from an adult in good health.

V and J are TRBV3-1 (or the pseudogene TRBV3-2) and TRBJ2-2; D gene ambiguous. The CDR3 has 17 residues. V lost 0 bases to trimming and J lost 5 bases, with 16 bases between them. Germline V CDR1 and CDR2: LGHDT, YNNKEL (reference sequence). The CDR3, as DNA: TGTGCCAGCAGCCAAGATCGGTGGGGAAGTGAGACCGGGGAGCTGTTTTTT. It yields the protein CASSQDRWGSETGELFF.

This chain uses TRBV4-2 with TRBJ2-3; D may be TRBD2 (6 bases). The length of the CDR3 is 16 residues. Germline V lookup: CDR1 LGHNA, CDR2 YNFKEQ. The germline V and J ends were trimmed by 1 base and 1 base, with 12 bases remaining between them. The DNA for the CDR3 is TGTGCCAGCAGCCAAGTTGGCGGGGCTGGCACAGATACGCAGTATTTT. This translates into CASSQVGGAGTDTQYF.

The chain employs TRBV27 and TRBJ2-3, with D perhaps matching TRBD2 (7 bases). In germline, CDR1 is MNHEY, CDR2 SMNVEV (reference sequence). V lost 3 bases, J lost 2 bases, and 9 bases lay in between. The CDR3 spans 14 residues. CDR3 amino acids: CASSFGGATDTQYF. CDR3 sequence (DNA): TGTGCCAGCAGTTTTGGGGGGGCCACAGATACGCAGTATTTT.

This rearrangement joins TRBV11-2 to TRBJ1-5, with 7 positions matching TRBD1. Germline V gene sequence: CDR1 SGHAT, CDR2 FQNNGV. The trim removed 1 base at V and 6 bases at J, leaving 6 bases unmatched. This CDR3 is 15 amino acids long. This chain's CDR3 is CASSLGRGGGQPQHF. CDR3 sequence (DNA): TGTGCCAGCAGCTTAGGCAGGGGGGGCGGTCAGCCCCAGCATTTT.

The chain links TRBV5-1 to TRBJ2-1, with TRBD2 as a possible D gene (7 bases). Trimming removed 1 base from V and 5 bases from J, with 16 bases in between. Looked up from germline, CDR1 is SGHRS and CDR2 is YFSETQ. The CDR3 extends over 16 amino acids. In nucleotides, the CDR3 is TGCGCCAGCAGCTTGCCGCGGGGGCGCTCTGACAATGAGCAGTTCTTC. As protein: CASSLPRGRSDNEQFF.

This chain uses TRBV4-2 with TRBJ1-6; 8 bases map to TRBD1. CDR3 length equals 15 residues. Unmatched junction bases numbered 6, after V lost 1 base and J lost 10 bases. Per the germline V gene, CDR1 is LGHNA and CDR2 is YNFKEQ. The CDR3 loop is CASSQGGRTGSPLHF. The CDR3 bases are TGTGCCAGCAGCCAAGGGGGTCGGACAGGGTCACCCCTCCACTTT.

The V call is TRBV2, the J call TRBJ1-3; D might be TRBD1 (5 bases). Trimming stripped 0 bases from V and 3 bases from J, with 15 bases between. The CDR3 covers 17 residues. CDR1 and CDR2 (germline): SNHLY, FYNNEI. This CDR3 reads CASSEALLGGGGNTIYF. DNA for the CDR3: TGTGCCAGCAGTGAAGCGCTTCTTGGGGGGGGTGGAAACACCATATATTTT.

The chain links TRBV11-2 to TRBJ2-7, with a possible D match to TRBD1 (5 bases). Looked up from germline, CDR1 is SGHAT and CDR2 is FQNNGV. The CDR3 consists of 12 residues. V lost 4 bases and J lost 3, with 7 bases in between. The CDR3 region has the DNA TGTGCCAGCAGCTCTCAGGGCTACGAGCAGTACTTC. It yields the protein CASSSQGYEQYF.

This chain connects TRBV2 to TRBJ2-1; 9 nucleotides agree with TRBD1. V shed 2 bases, J shed 4 bases, and the junction held 6 bases outside the gene matches. The CDR3 length is 16 residues. Germline V gene sequence: CDR1 SNHLY, CDR2 FYNNEI. In nucleotides, the CDR3 is TGTGCCAGCAGTGAAAAACCCGGGACAGGGTACAATGAGCAGTTCTTC. Amino acids: CASSEKPGTGYNEQFF. Full variable domain (rest looked up from reference TRBV2 and TRBJ2-1): EPEVTQTPSHQVTQMGQEVILRCVPISNHLYFYWYRQILGQKVEFLVSFYNNEISEKSEIFDDQFSVERPDGSNFTLKIRSTKLEDSAMYFCASSEKPGTGYNEQFFGPGTRLTVL.

V usage is TRBV11-2 and J usage is TRBJ2-7; either TRBD1 or TRBD2 may supply D (5 bases each). Trimming stripped 0 bases from V and 7 bases from J, with 16 bases between. The CDR3 length is 15 residues. The germline V gene encodes CDR1 SGHAT and CDR2 FQNNGV. The CDR3 DNA sequence: TGTGCCAGCAGCTTAGAACCGGGACCTGCGAGTGAGCAGTACTTC. Translating gives CASSLEPGPASEQYF.

J is TRBJ1-5 and V is TRBV28; 9 bases fit TRBD1. Per germline, CDR1 MDHEN and CDR2 SYDVKM. The CDR3 consists of 15 residues. J lost 4 bases, V lost 7 bases, and 8 bases had no gene match. The CDR3 DNA sequence: TGTGCCAGCACTCATCACGGGACAGGGAATCAGCCCCAGCATTTT. Translation: CASTHHGTGNQPQHF. The full variable domain, rest sourced from reference TRBV28 and TRBJ1-5, is DVKVTQSSRYLVKRTGEKVFLECVQDMDHENMFWYRQDPGLGLRLIYFSYDVKMKEKGDIPEGYSVSREKKERFSLILESASTNQTSMYLCASTHHGTGNQPQHFGDGTRLSIL.

The chain is built from TRBV6-1 and TRBJ2-7; 14 bases map to TRBD2. This CDR3 contains 17 residues. Germline assignment: CDR1 MNHNS and CDR2 SASEGT. The ends lost 2 bases at V and 3 bases at J; junction bases unmatched: 6. This chain's CDR3 is CASSEKTSGGEFYEQYF. CDR3 nucleotides: TGTGCCAGCAGTGAAAAGACTAGCGGGGGGGAGTTCTACGAGCAGTACTTC.

V is TRBV5-1 and J is TRBJ2-7; D unresolved. CDR3 size: 11 residues. The germline V and J ends were trimmed by 5 bases and 6 bases, with 9 bases remaining between them. The germline CDR1 and CDR2 sequences are SGHRS and YFSETQ. CDR3 amino acids: CASRSFGEQYF. DNA for the CDR3: TGCGCCAGCAGGTCCTTTGGCGAGCAGTACTTC.

The chain combines TRBV2 with TRBJ1-6, with TRBD1 as a possible D gene (5 bases). Deletions cut 3 bases from V and 9 bases from J, with 12 bases between. The germline V gene has CDR1 SNHLY and CDR2 FYNNEI. This CDR3 comprises 14 residues. CDR3 nucleotide sequence: TGTGCCAGCAGTGAGCTTACGGGGGGTTCACCCCTCCACTTT. This translates into CASSELTGGSPLHF.

The chain couples TRBV7-2 to TRBJ2-1; D unclear. The CDR3 covers 13 residues. V lost 4 bases and J lost 13, with 17 bases in between. Germline values: CDR1 SGHTA, CDR2 FQGNSA. CDR3 sequence: CASSSFVSIEQFF. CDR3 nucleotide sequence: TGTGCCAGCAGCTCATTTGTCTCGATAGAACAGTTCTTC.

This clone was counted a single time. The V gene is TRBV24-1, the J gene TRBJ2-5; 8 nucleotides align to TRBD2. V lost 2 bases to trimming and J lost 3 bases; unmatched junction nucleotides: 4. The CDR3 is made up of 15 amino acids. CDR1 and CDR2 from the germline V gene are KGHDR and SFDVKD. The CDR3 loop is CATSDSWREEETQYF. The CDR3 DNA sequence: TGTGCCACCAGTGATTCTTGGCGGGAGGAAGAGACCCAGTACTTC.

The CDR3 sequence: CACAGNYNEQFF. For the CDR3, the DNA is TGTGCCTGCGCGGGGAACTACAATGAGCAGTTCTTC. The V call is TRBV6-5, the J call TRBJ2-1, with D perhaps matching TRBD2 (6 bases). Germline values: CDR1 MNHEY, CDR2 SVGAGI. The CDR3 extends over 12 amino acids. V lost 11 bases, J lost 3 bases, and 11 bases lay in between.

This clone has only a few counts. The V gene is TRBV15, the J gene TRBJ1-1, with 7 bases that match TRBD1. The V gene's germline CDR1 is LNHNV and CDR2 YYDKDF (reference sequence). With V trimmed by 2 bases and J by 4 bases, 7 bases remained unmatched. The CDR3 extends over 15 amino acids. The CDR3 nucleotides are TGTGCCACCAGCAGACCAAACAGGGGCGGCACTGAAGCTTTCTTT. Translated: CATSRPNRGGTEAFF.

The V call is TRBV28, the J call TRBJ1-1, with D uncertain. V was trimmed by 3 bases and J by 11 bases, leaving 19 bases between them. This CDR3 contains 14 residues. CDR1 and CDR2 (germline): MDHEN, SYDVKM. The CDR3 coding sequence is TGTGCCAGCAGTTTTAGCGGCCAAATCACCGGGGCTTTCTTT. Translation: CASSFSGQITGAFF.

This rearrangement joins TRBV7-9 to TRBJ1-1; TRBD1 might be the D (5 bases). Germline loops: CDR1 SEHNR, CDR2 FQNEAQ (reference sequence). The CDR3 sequence is 13 residues long. Trimming shortened V by 1 base and J by 4 bases, and 7 bases separated the two germline ends. CDR3 bases: TGTGCCAGCAGCTTAGGGGGGACCACTGAAGCTTTCTTT. It encodes CASSLGGTTEAFF.

Remarks on this clone: A junction boundary mismatches the germline segment, possibly from a read error. This chain joins TRBV7-7 and TRBJ2-1, with D perhaps TRBD1 or TRBD2 (5 bases each). CDR1 and CDR2 from the germline V gene are SSHAT and FNYEAQ (reference sequence). The CDR3 is made up of 14 amino acids. The DNA for the CDR3 is TGTGCTAGCAGCTTGGGACGTTCGTACAATGAGCAGTTCTTC. Residues: CASSLGRSYNEQFF.

The CDR3 region has the DNA TGTGCCAGCAGCATCCCCCCCCGGGAGCAGTACTTC. It is translated as CASSIPPREQYF. The chain uses TRBV5-6 and TRBJ2-7; D is uncertain. The V gene's germline CDR1 is SGHDT and CDR2 YYEEEE. CDR3 length: 12 amino acids. V lost 4 bases to trimming and J lost 7 bases, with 12 bases between them.

The chain uses TRBV19 and TRBJ1-5; no clear D. CDR1 LNHDA and CDR2 SQIVND come from the germline V gene (reference sequence). This CDR3 comprises 11 residues. V was cut by 8 bases and J by 6 bases, with 8 bases left in between. The CDR3 DNA reads as TGTGCCAGTGGGCAGGTTCAGCCCCAGCATTTT. Translated, it gives CASGQVQPQHF.

A word on this clone: The junction departs from the called germline gene at one end, perhaps through a read error. V usage is TRBV6-2 or TRBV6-3 and J usage is TRBJ1-5; 11 bases are shared with TRBD1. The germline CDR1 and CDR2 sequences are MNHEY and SVGEGT. The CDR3 is 17 residues long. The CDR3 coding sequence is TGTGCCAGCAGCCAGGACAGGGGGCGGTATAGCAATCAGCCCCAACATTTT. This sequence encodes CASSQDRGRYSNQPQHF.

The chain joins TRBV27 to TRBJ2-1; D is undetermined. The length of the CDR3 is 14 residues. V dropped 4 bases and J dropped 6 bases, with 13 bases sitting between them. Germline assignment: CDR1 MNHEY and CDR2 SMNVEV (reference sequence). CDR3 nucleotides: TGTGCCAGCAGTTACGGTGCTAGATTCAATGAGCAGTTCTTC. Protein sequence: CASSYGARFNEQFF.

V and J are TRBV19 and TRBJ2-2; 8 bases fit TRBD1. Germline V gene lookup returns CDR1 LNHDA and CDR2 SQIVND (reference sequence). This CDR3 has 19 residues. The V and J ends lost 1 base and 1 base, in that order; junction bases with no gene match: 11. The CDR3 DNA sequence: TGTGCCAGTAGTATAGTCGTTTTAGGACAGGGTTTGAACACCGGGGAGCTGTTTTTT. Translating it yields CASSIVVLGQGLNTGELFF.

DNA of the CDR3: TGTGCCAGTTCGTGGGTGGACCAGCCCCAGCATTTT. This codes for CASSWVDQPQHF. The rearrangement links TRBV19 to TRBJ1-5; no definite D call. Germline V gene data show CDR1 as LNHDA and CDR2 as SQIVND (reference sequence). The CDR3 consists of 12 residues. Trimming removed 8 bases from V and 7 bases from J, with 12 bases in between.

This clone has a count of ten or more. The chain has TRBV24-1 and TRBJ2-2; D is undetermined. V dropped 4 bases and J dropped 7 bases, with 9 bases sitting between them. Germline V gene data show CDR1 as KGHDR and CDR2 as SFDVKD. There are 13 residues in the CDR3. CDR3 amino acids: CATSDTGLGELFF. Here the CDR3 DNA reads TGTGCCACCAGTGACACCGGGCTCGGGGAGCTGTTTTTT.

V usage is TRBV3-1 (or the pseudogene TRBV3-2) and J usage is TRBJ2-5; TRBD1 agrees at 7 bases. CDR1 LGHDT and CDR2 YNNKEL come from the germline V gene (reference sequence). This CDR3 has 14 amino acids. With V trimmed by 1 base and J by 5 bases, 4 bases remained unmatched. The CDR3 DNA reads TGTGCCAGCAGCCAAGGAGTCAGGGGGGAGACCCAGTACTTC. Its translation is CASSQGVRGETQYF.

The CDR3 sequence is CASSRDSSTDTQYF. For the CDR3, the DNA is TGTGCCAGCAGTAGGGACTCTAGCACAGATACGCAGTATTTT. This chain joins TRBV2 and TRBJ2-3; D may be TRBD2 (6 bases). From germline, CDR1 is SNHLY and CDR2 FYNNEI. Trimming removed 5 bases at V and 0 bases at J, with 9 bases between. This CDR3 has 14 amino acids.

The rearrangement uses TRBV24-1 and TRBJ2-7; D unclear. V was pared by 3 bases and J by 5 bases, with 16 bases between. The CDR3 totals 15 residues. The germline gives CDR1 KGHDR, CDR2 SFDVKD. DNA of the CDR3: TGTGCCACCAGTGATAAAACAGCTTCCGACGACGAGCAGTACTTC. As protein: CATSDKTASDDEQYF.